The clone carrying this T cell receptor (beta chain) was seen at least ten times. Its specificity is unknown. Time point in this sample: patch test 2, 6 weeks after DPC sensitization. Treatment defined: therapeutic diphenylcyclopropenone sensitization with weekly scalp DPC. The record originates from a study of human T cells and chemical hapten exposure. Each CDR3 protein is one row after TCRdb ran MiXCR on the RACE reads. Altogether tens of thousands of distinct CDR3 sequences are present, 10% to 13% being singletons, with the ten largest covering roughly 7%. Germline V gene sequence: CDR1 MNHEY, CDR2 SVGAGI. Trimming took 2 bases from V and 0 from J, leaving 10 bases between them. The length of the CDR3 is 16 residues. Whole-study results and caveats: Significantly greater numbers of large CDR3 similarity clusters came from expanded TCRs than from controls.

Sequencing was performed on whole blood, taken in connection with sensitization to the hapten diphenylcyclopropenone (DPC). The chain joins TRBV6-5 to TRBJ2-2; no clear D gene. The receptor comes from a woman between 50 and 59 years old with alopecia areata. Some clones in this sample may be carry-over from other donors' samples. CDR3 in DNA: TGTGCCAGCAGTTACCCCCCCACCTCGAACACCGGGGAGCTGTTTTTT. It is translated as CASSYPPTSNTGELFF.